This T cell receptor (beta chain) comes out of a study of T cells in Graves' hyperthyroidism and ophthalmopathy. This clonotype was recorded many times. Authors of the study amplified TCR beta CDR3 regions from RNA transcripts. An initial round of RT-PCR targeting the TCR CDR3 relied on the HTBI primer set. TCRdb ran MiXCR on the multiplex PCR reads and lists one entry per CDR3 protein. Of roughly 740,000 distinct CDR3 sequences in the sample, about 15% were seen once. The V gene lost 3 bases and the J gene lost 5 bases, with 10 bases spanning the gap. There are 14 residues in the CDR3. This TCR came from a young man with Graves' hyperthyroidism. The chain couples TRBV12-3 or TRBV12-4 to TRBJ2-2; D gene uncertain. Sample: blood. CDR3 DNA: TGTGCCAGCAGTTTTAGGCACCCGACCGGGGAGCTGTTTTTT. Its protein product is CASSFRHPTGELFF.